This TCR beta chain was identified in a study of T cell responses to AZD1222 COVID-19 vaccine. On the study more broadly: Whether given at about 4 or about 12 weeks, second doses were pooled.

Data came from immunoSEQ multiplex PCR; TCRdb stores just in-frame clones and leaves some out. The repertoire consists of roughly 53,000 clones, with approximately 84% occurring once and the leading ten covering 25% to 30%. The CDR3 loop spans 13 amino acids. The V end was cut by 3 bases, the J end by 6 bases, with 10 bases between. Germline V gene lookup returns CDR1 MNHEY and CDR2 SMNVEV (reference sequence). The sequence derives from an adult in good health. The specimen comprised peripheral blood, sampled on day 0 of AZD1222 vaccination. The rearrangement links TRBV27 to TRBJ2-3; no clear D gene. The chain's CDR3 is CASSLIGLDTQYF. The CDR3 DNA follows: TGTGCCAGCAGTTTGATCGGGTTGGATACGCAGTATTTT.